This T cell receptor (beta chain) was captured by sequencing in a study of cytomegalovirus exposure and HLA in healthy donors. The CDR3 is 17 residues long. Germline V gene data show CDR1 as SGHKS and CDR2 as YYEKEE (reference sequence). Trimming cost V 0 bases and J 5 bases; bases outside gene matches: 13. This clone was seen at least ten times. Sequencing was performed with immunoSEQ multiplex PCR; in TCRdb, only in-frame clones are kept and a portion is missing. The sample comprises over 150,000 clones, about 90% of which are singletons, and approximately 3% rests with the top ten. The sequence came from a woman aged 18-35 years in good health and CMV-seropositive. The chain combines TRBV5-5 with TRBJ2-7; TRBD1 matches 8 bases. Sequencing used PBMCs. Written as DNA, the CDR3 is TGTGCCAGCAGCTTGGAATCCCTCGCAGGGGGACAGGACGAGCAGTACTTC. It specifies CASSLESLAGGQDEQYF.